These T cell receptor beta chains were read from a single sample in a study of OX40 agonist ivuxolimab in advanced cancers. Some clones are missing from TCRdb's copy, which holds only in-frame ones; the method was immunoSEQ multiplex PCR. The sample records about 100,000 clones, more than 85% being singletons. The sequences come from CD4+ or CD8+ T cells sorted from blood, collected in a trial of the OX40 agonist ivuxolimab. The receptors here all came from an adult with an advanced solid tumor such as melanoma, head and neck, liver or kidney cancer. Each CDR3 is given with its conserved first and last residue. The order of the fields is J gene, V gene, D gene, clone size, CDR3 protein, CDR3 DNA. D genes are given only for firm matches. Some rows have no size entry. The others give once, few or many, or a class for an expanded clone.

TRBJ2-7	TRBV27	-	-	CASSGRGAGEQYF	TGTGCCAGCAGCGGTCGGGGGGCGGGGGAGCAGTACTTC
TRBJ2-7	TRBV7-2	TRBD2	-	CASSLGFWEGNEQYF	TGTGCCAGCAGCTTAGGTTTTTGGGAGGGAAACGAGCAGTACTTC
TRBJ2-4	TRBV6-5	TRBD1	-	CASSFNRGHQNIQYF	TGTGCCAGCAGTTTTAACAGGGGGCATCAAAACATTCAGTACTTC
TRBJ1-1	TRBV7-3	-	-	CASSSYDGTEAFF	TGTGCCAGCAGCTCATACGATGGCACTGAAGCTTTCTTT
TRBJ2-7	TRBV6-5	TRBD2	-	CASSWRGYEQYF	TGTGCCAGCAGTTGGCGGGGGTACGAGCAGTACTTC
TRBJ2-1	TRBV14	TRBD1	once	CASSQLTGAGEQFF	TGTGCCAGCAGCCAGCTCACAGGGGCCGGGGAGCAGTTCTTC
TRBJ2-3	TRBV19	-	-	CASSISYGTKFITDTQYF	TGTGCCAGTAGTATATCCTACGGGACCAAGTTTATCACAGATACGCAGTATTTT
TRBJ1-2	TRBV28	-	-	CASRSPHRNNYGYTF	TGTGCCAGCAGATCACCACACAGGAATAACTATGGCTACACCTTC
TRBJ2-3	TRBV30	TRBD2	-	CAWSLGGGSTDTQYF	TGTGCCTGGAGTCTCGGCGGGGGAAGCACAGATACGCAGTATTTT
TRBJ2-4	TRBV7-2	-	-	CASSLRGDIQYF	TGTGCCAGCAGCTTACGCGGTGACATTCAGTACTTC
TRBJ2-7	TRBV5-5	-	-	CASSLEGGFSYEQYF	TGTGCCAGCAGCTTGGAGGGGGGCTTTTCCTACGAGCAGTACTTC
TRBJ1-3	TRBV5-1	TRBD1	-	CASSSQGAGNTIYF	TGCGCCAGCAGCTCACAGGGGGCAGGAAACACCATATATTTT
TRBJ1-5	TRBV30	-	-	CAWSLETGSNQPQHF	TGTGCCTGGAGTCTCGAAACAGGGTCCAATCAGCCCCAGCATTTT
TRBJ2-7	TRBV18	TRBD1	once	CASSPQGQGLTYEQYF	TGTGCCAGCTCACCCCAGGGACAGGGACTTACCTACGAGCAGTACTTC
TRBJ2-1	TRBV7-3	TRBD1	once	CASSTNRGNEQFF	TGTGCCAGCAGCACAAACAGGGGCAATGAGCAGTTCTTC
TRBJ2-5	TRBV7-3	TRBD2	-	CASSLLGLAGGPETQYF	TGTGCCAGCAGCTTATTAGGGCTAGCGGGAGGGCCGGAGACCCAGTACTTC
TRBJ2-1	TRBV6-5	TRBD2	-	CASSPRTSYNEQFF	TGTGCCAGTTCACCAAGGACTAGCTACAATGAGCAGTTCTTC